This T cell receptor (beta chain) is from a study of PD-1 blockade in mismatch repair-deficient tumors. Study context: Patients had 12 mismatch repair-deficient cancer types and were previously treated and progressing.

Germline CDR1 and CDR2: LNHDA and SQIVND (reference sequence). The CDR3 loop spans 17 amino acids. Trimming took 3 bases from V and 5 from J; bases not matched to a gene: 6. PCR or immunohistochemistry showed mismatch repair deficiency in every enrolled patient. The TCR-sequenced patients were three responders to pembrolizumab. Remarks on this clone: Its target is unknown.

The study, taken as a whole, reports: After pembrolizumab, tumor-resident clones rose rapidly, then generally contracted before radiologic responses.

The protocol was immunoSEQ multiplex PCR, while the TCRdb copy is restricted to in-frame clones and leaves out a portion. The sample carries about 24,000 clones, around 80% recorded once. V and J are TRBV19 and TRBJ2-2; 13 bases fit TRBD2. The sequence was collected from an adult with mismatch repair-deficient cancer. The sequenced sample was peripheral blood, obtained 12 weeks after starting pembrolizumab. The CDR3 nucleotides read TGTGCCAGTAGTATGGGACTAGCGGGACTGAGAACCGGGGAGCTGTTTTTT. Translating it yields CASSMGLAGLRTGELFF.